This T cell receptor (beta chain) is drawn from a study of Graves' ophthalmopathy and Graves' hyperthyroidism. Study summary: Researchers classed hyperthyroidism as stable given no ophthalmopathy within 18 months of follow-up.

Amplification targeted the TCR beta CDR3 regions, with RNA transcripts as the source material. RT-PCR was first run with HTBI primers, then multiplex PCR in a second round. TCRdb called the multiplex PCR reads again in MiXCR, with one record for every CDR3 protein. The sample records 500,000 to 600,000 distinct CDR3 sequences, approximately 37% being singletons. CDR1 and CDR2 (germline): SEHNR, FQNEAQ (reference sequence). The CDR3 totals 15 residues. Study-wide points: Using 13 signatures, a model distinguished ophthalmopathy from stable hyperthyroidism, reaching about 87% sensitivity and roughly 80% specificity. The authors also found most expanded thyroid clonotypes above 0.001 frequency in blood.

Each diagnosis was determined on the basis of clinical symptoms, serum thyroxine, TRAb, thyroid ultrasound and orbital computed tomography. Concerning this clonotype itself: Its antigen is not known. An end of the junction differs from the germline gene, which may be a read error.

The chain links TRBV7-9 to TRBJ1-1, with 7 bases lining up with TRBD1. This clonotype was obtained from an adult man with Graves' hyperthyroidism. The sample was peripheral blood or thyroid tissue (not recorded which). The CDR3 DNA is TGCGCCAGCAGCGTGGGACAGTCTATGAGCACTGAAGCTTTCTTT. Its translation: CASSVGQSMSTEAFF.